This paragraph covers one T cell receptor beta chain sequence. What it binds is not known. This CDR3 is built from 17 residues. V gave up 8 bases and J gave up 0 bases, with 20 bases separating them. The data are from a study of T-cell reconstitution after alpha-beta-depleted transplantation in children. Study observations and caveats: Diversity and T-cell counts at one year after transplant derived mostly from new T cells. Approximately two months post-transplant, alpha-beta T cells reportedly originated from several hundred expanded graft clones. Some patients' high day-60 TCRbeta diversity was traced to surviving recipient T cells and thymic progenitors.

Unique molecular identifiers tagged the TCRbeta library. TCRdb re-derived calls from the PCR reads in MiXCR, one entry per CDR3 protein. The data contain roughly 490,000 distinct CDR3 sequences, 11% of them singletons. The TCR sequence derives from a female patient between 2 and 15 years old who had a stem cell transplant for aplastic anemia, so the T cells may come from the graft donor. This chain connects TRBV12-3 or TRBV12-4 to TRBJ1-3; D gene uncertain. The sample was PBMCs, mostly from graft donor cells, taken 180 days after TCRalphabeta/CD19-depleted stem cell transplant. The DNA for the CDR3 is TGTGCCAGCCTACATATTCCCCCGGGAGACTCTGGAAACACCATATATTTT. Encoded protein: CASLHIPPGDSGNTIYF.